A selection of T cell receptor beta chains follows, all from one sample in a study of T cell responses to AZD1222 COVID-19 vaccine. Data came from immunoSEQ multiplex PCR; TCRdb stores just in-frame clones and leaves some out. The sample records approximately 90,000 clones, 85% to 90% being singletons. Source: peripheral blood, taken on day 0 of AZD1222 vaccination. The source of these receptors is an adult in good health. Each CDR3 is given with its conserved first and last residue. D genes are given only for firm matches. Expanded clones are given a class, and other clones once, few, many or no size at all.

d_gene: -
len: 14
v_gene: TRBV2
abundance: -
j_gene: TRBJ1-5
CDR3aa: CASAAGVGNQPQHF
CDR3nt: TGTGCCAGTGCTGCGGGGGTCGGCAATCAGCCCCAGCATTTT

d_gene: -
len: 14
v_gene: TRBV19
abundance: -
j_gene: TRBJ1-2
CDR3aa: CASSTGDNPYGYTF
CDR3nt: TGTGCCAGTAGTACGGGGGACAACCCTTATGGCTACACCTTC

d_gene: TRBD1
len: 15
v_gene: TRBV6-5
abundance: -
j_gene: TRBJ1-3
CDR3aa: CASRRDRTSGNTIYF
CDR3nt: TGTGCCAGCAGAAGGGACAGGACCTCTGGAAACACCATATATTTT

d_gene: TRBD1
len: 14
v_gene: TRBV19
abundance: -
j_gene: TRBJ2-3
CDR3aa: CASRDRASTDTQYF
CDR3nt: TGTGCCAGTAGGGACAGGGCTAGCACAGATACGCAGTATTTT

d_gene: -
len: 13
v_gene: TRBV5-6
abundance: -
j_gene: TRBJ1-3
CDR3aa: CASSLDGEDTIYF
CDR3nt: TGTGCCAGCAGCTTGGATGGCGAGGACACCATATATTTT

d_gene: -
len: 12
v_gene: TRBV19
abundance: -
j_gene: TRBJ2-7
CDR3aa: CASRPPGAEQYF
CDR3nt: TGTGCCAGTAGGCCCCCCGGAGCCGAGCAGTACTTC

d_gene: -
len: 14
v_gene: TRBV7-9
abundance: -
j_gene: TRBJ1-1
CDR3aa: CASSSTETNTEAFF
CDR3nt: TGTGCCAGCAGCTCTACAGAGACGAACACTGAAGCTTTCTTT

d_gene: -
len: 13
v_gene: TRBV27
abundance: -
j_gene: TRBJ1-2
CDR3aa: CASSRGGIGGYTF
CDR3nt: TGTGCCAGCAGCCGAGGGGGTATTGGAGGCTACACCTTC

d_gene: TRBD2
len: 14
v_gene: TRBV5-4
abundance: -
j_gene: TRBJ2-1
CDR3aa: CASSSLADYNEQFF
CDR3nt: TGTGCCAGCAGCTCACTAGCGGACTACAATGAGCAGTTCTTC

d_gene: -
len: 13
v_gene: TRBV10-3
abundance: -
j_gene: TRBJ1-1
CDR3aa: CAIVSSTFTEAFF
CDR3nt: TGTGCCATCGTTTCGTCCACTTTCACTGAAGCTTTCTTT

d_gene: TRBD2
len: 15
v_gene: TRBV5-8
abundance: -
j_gene: TRBJ2-7
CDR3aa: CASTPTGGGIYEQYF
CDR3nt: TGTGCCAGCACCCCCACGGGAGGAGGAATCTACGAGCAGTACTTC

d_gene: -
len: 13
v_gene: TRBV24-1
abundance: -
j_gene: TRBJ2-7
CDR3aa: CATSDPHTYEQYF
CDR3nt: TGTGCCACCAGTGATCCCCACACCTACGAGCAGTACTTC

d_gene: -
len: 12
v_gene: TRBV5-1
abundance: -
j_gene: TRBJ2-7
CDR3aa: CASSWDSYEQYF
CDR3nt: TGCGCCAGCAGCTGGGATTCCTACGAGCAGTACTTC

d_gene: -
len: 14
v_gene: TRBV19
abundance: few
j_gene: TRBJ2-7
CDR3aa: CASSISSARDEQYF
CDR3nt: TGTGCCAGTAGTATCAGCTCCGCGCGGGACGAGCAGTACTTC

d_gene: TRBD1
len: 15
v_gene: TRBV6-5
abundance: -
j_gene: TRBJ2-2
CDR3aa: CASREIDRDTGELFF
CDR3nt: TGTGCCAGCAGAGAGATAGACAGGGACACCGGGGAGCTGTTTTTT

d_gene: -
len: 14
v_gene: TRBV3-1/TRBV3-2
abundance: -
j_gene: TRBJ1-2
CDR3aa: CASSQAAGVYGYTF
CDR3nt: TGTGCCAGCAGCCAAGCGGCAGGCGTCTATGGCTACACCTTC

d_gene: -
len: 14
v_gene: TRBV10-2
abundance: -
j_gene: TRBJ1-5
CDR3aa: CASSATSNNQPQHF
CDR3nt: TGCGCCAGCAGTGCAACCAGTAACAATCAGCCCCAGCATTTT

d_gene: -
len: 15
v_gene: TRBV7-2
abundance: -
j_gene: TRBJ1-3
CDR3aa: CASSLVAGSGNTIYF
CDR3nt: TGTGCCAGCAGCTTAGTAGCGGGCTCTGGAAACACCATATATTTT

d_gene: -
len: 16
v_gene: TRBV6-1
abundance: -
j_gene: TRBJ2-3
CDR3aa: CASSDIRGAGTDTQYF
CDR3nt: TGTGCCAGCAGTGACATAAGGGGGGCGGGGACAGATACGCAGTATTTT

d_gene: TRBD2
len: 16
v_gene: TRBV7-8
abundance: -
j_gene: TRBJ2-3
CDR3aa: CASSSGIAGDTDTQYF
CDR3nt: TGTGCCAGCAGCTCCGGTATAGCGGGGGACACAGATACGCAGTATTTT

d_gene: -
len: 16
v_gene: TRBV4-2
abundance: few
j_gene: TRBJ1-1
CDR3aa: CASSQLGSPARAEAFF
CDR3nt: TGTGCCAGCAGCCAGCTAGGATCCCCGGCGAGAGCTGAAGCTTTCTTT

d_gene: -
len: 15
v_gene: TRBV19
abundance: few
j_gene: TRBJ2-1
CDR3aa: CASSIGSGQGPEQFF
CDR3nt: TGTGCCAGTAGTATTGGGTCAGGGCAAGGTCCTGAGCAGTTCTTC

d_gene: TRBD1
len: 14
v_gene: TRBV7-2
abundance: -
j_gene: TRBJ1-2
CDR3aa: CASSLAFTGAGYTF
CDR3nt: TGTGCCAGCAGCTTAGCGTTTACAGGGGCTGGCTACACCTTC

d_gene: TRBD1
len: 19
v_gene: TRBV5-1
abundance: -
j_gene: TRBJ2-6
CDR3aa: CASSSDGQGFSAGANVLTF
CDR3nt: TGCGCCAGCAGCTCAGATGGACAGGGCTTCTCCGCTGGGGCCAACGTCCTGACTTTC

d_gene: -
len: 15
v_gene: TRBV6-2/TRBV6-3
abundance: -
j_gene: TRBJ2-7
CDR3aa: CASSSRDLIRVEQYF
CDR3nt: TGTGCCAGCAGCTCCCGGGACTTAATACGAGTAGAGCAGTACTTC

d_gene: TRBD1
len: 14
v_gene: TRBV11-2
abundance: -
j_gene: TRBJ1-4
CDR3aa: CASSRTGRNEKLFF
CDR3nt: TGTGCCAGCAGCAGGACAGGGCGGAATGAAAAACTGTTTTTT

d_gene: -
len: 19
v_gene: TRBV27
abundance: -
j_gene: TRBJ1-6
CDR3aa: CASSLWRLAGSSYNSPLHF
CDR3nt: TGTGCCAGCAGTTTATGGCGTCTCGCCGGGAGCTCCTATAATTCACCCCTCCACTTT

d_gene: TRBD1
len: 15
v_gene: TRBV7-2
abundance: -
j_gene: TRBJ2-5
CDR3aa: CASSPRTGGGETQYF
CDR3nt: TGTGCCAGCAGCCCGCGGACAGGGGGCGGGGAGACCCAGTACTTC

d_gene: -
len: 13
v_gene: TRBV5-4
abundance: -
j_gene: TRBJ2-7
CDR3aa: CASSLLFGTEQYF
CDR3nt: TGTGCCAGCAGCTTACTATTTGGGACAGAGCAGTACTTC

d_gene: TRBD1
len: 13
v_gene: TRBV28
abundance: few
j_gene: TRBJ2-1
CDR3aa: CASSPPFTGVQFF
CDR3nt: TGTGCCAGCAGTCCCCCCTTCACAGGGGTTCAGTTCTTC

d_gene: -
len: 18
v_gene: TRBV2
abundance: once
j_gene: TRBJ2-7
CDR3aa: CASSSPLKIGAFPYEQYF
CDR3nt: TGTGCCAGCAGTTCCCCGCTTAAAATTGGGGCTTTTCCCTACGAGCAGTACTTC

d_gene: -
len: 16
v_gene: TRBV24-1
abundance: -
j_gene: TRBJ1-2
CDR3aa: CATSDFKGGRNYGYTF
CDR3nt: TGTGCCACCAGTGATTTTAAGGGGGGCCGGAACTATGGCTACACCTTC

d_gene: -
len: 15
v_gene: TRBV5-1
abundance: -
j_gene: TRBJ1-1
CDR3aa: CASSLGDWGSTEAFF
CDR3nt: TGCGCCAGCAGCTTGGGCGACTGGGGGTCGACTGAAGCTTTCTTT

d_gene: -
len: 13
v_gene: TRBV5-5
abundance: -
j_gene: TRBJ2-5
CDR3aa: CASSPGSQETQYF
CDR3nt: TGTGCCAGCAGCCCGGGCTCGCAAGAGACCCAGTACTTC

d_gene: -
len: 16
v_gene: TRBV6-6
abundance: -
j_gene: TRBJ1-3
CDR3aa: CASSYSSPGSGNTIYF
CDR3nt: TGTGCCAGCAGTTACTCCTCTCCAGGGTCAGGAAACACCATATATTTT

d_gene: TRBD1
len: 14
v_gene: TRBV2
abundance: -
j_gene: TRBJ1-1
CDR3aa: CARTKDRAYTEAFF
CDR3nt: TGTGCCAGAACTAAGGACAGGGCATACACTGAAGCTTTCTTT

d_gene: -
len: 15
v_gene: TRBV30
abundance: -
j_gene: TRBJ2-2
CDR3aa: CAWSAPRGNTGELFF
CDR3nt: TGTGCCTGGTCAGCGCCCCGGGGGAACACCGGGGAGCTGTTTTTT

d_gene: -
len: 15
v_gene: TRBV13
abundance: -
j_gene: TRBJ1-3
CDR3aa: CASSPRGRAGNTIYF
CDR3nt: TGTGCCAGCAGCCCCAGGGGCAGGGCTGGAAACACCATATATTTT

d_gene: -
len: 14
v_gene: TRBV11-2
abundance: -
j_gene: TRBJ1-1
CDR3aa: CASRLGPGNSEAFF
CDR3nt: TGTGCCAGCCGCCTGGGGCCAGGGAACTCTGAAGCTTTCTTT

d_gene: -
len: 12
v_gene: TRBV29-1
abundance: -
j_gene: TRBJ1-2
CDR3aa: CSVLTGRNGYTF
CDR3nt: TGCAGCGTCTTGACGGGGAGAAATGGCTACACCTTC

d_gene: -
len: 14
v_gene: TRBV15
abundance: -
j_gene: TRBJ1-5
CDR3aa: CATSREGGFRAQHF
CDR3nt: TGTGCCACCAGCAGAGAAGGCGGCTTCAGGGCCCAGCATTTT

d_gene: TRBD1
len: 12
v_gene: TRBV7-3
abundance: few
j_gene: TRBJ1-1
CDR3aa: CASSADRGRAFF
CDR3nt: TGTGCCAGCAGCGCGGACAGGGGGAGAGCTTTCTTT

d_gene: TRBD2
len: 16
v_gene: TRBV5-6
abundance: -
j_gene: TRBJ2-3
CDR3aa: CASSPTSGGVSYTQYF
CDR3nt: TGTGCCAGCAGCCCCACTAGCGGGGGCGTAAGTTATACGCAGTATTTT

d_gene: -
len: 12
v_gene: TRBV7-9
abundance: -
j_gene: TRBJ2-1
CDR3aa: CASSGLGNEQFF
CDR3nt: TGTGCCAGCAGCGGCCTAGGCAATGAGCAGTTCTTC

d_gene: -
len: 15
v_gene: TRBV19
abundance: once
j_gene: TRBJ1-3
CDR3aa: CASSIGILSGNTIYF
CDR3nt: TGTGCCAGTAGTATCGGCATACTCTCTGGAAACACCATATATTTT

d_gene: -
len: 13
v_gene: TRBV18
abundance: once
j_gene: TRBJ2-7
CDR3aa: CASSPPSSYEQYF
CDR3nt: TGTGCCAGCTCACCACCGAGCTCCTACGAGCAGTACTTC

d_gene: -
len: 13
v_gene: TRBV12-3/TRBV12-4
abundance: -
j_gene: TRBJ1-5
CDR3aa: CASSQDGNQPQHF
CDR3nt: TGTGCCAGCAGCCAGGACGGAAATCAGCCCCAGCATTTT

d_gene: TRBD1
len: 15
v_gene: TRBV12-5
abundance: -
j_gene: TRBJ2-1
CDR3aa: CASGFRDSQYNEQFF
CDR3nt: TGTGCTAGTGGTTTCCGGGACAGTCAATACAATGAGCAGTTCTTC

d_gene: -
len: 15
v_gene: TRBV27
abundance: -
j_gene: TRBJ1-2
CDR3aa: CASSLFSGTISGYTF
CDR3nt: TGTGCCAGCAGTTTATTCTCTGGGACAATCTCTGGCTACACCTTC

d_gene: -
len: 9
v_gene: TRBV28
abundance: -
j_gene: TRBJ1-2
CDR3aa: CASYPGYTF
CDR3nt: TGTGCCAGCTACCCTGGCTACACCTTC

d_gene: TRBD2
len: 18
v_gene: TRBV7-9
abundance: -
j_gene: TRBJ2-3
CDR3aa: CASSRASGGVPSTDTQYF
CDR3nt: TGTGCCAGCAGCCGCGCTAGCGGGGGTGTCCCTAGCACAGATACGCAGTATTTT

d_gene: -
len: 15
v_gene: TRBV5-1
abundance: -
j_gene: TRBJ2-1
CDR3aa: CASSLGLAGHNEQFF
CDR3nt: TGCGCCAGCAGCTTGGGTCTAGCAGGCCACAATGAGCAGTTCTTC

d_gene: -
len: 14
v_gene: TRBV19
abundance: -
j_gene: TRBJ1-4
CDR3aa: CASSPGPRNEKLFF
CDR3nt: TGTGCCAGTAGCCCCGGTCCGAGGAATGAAAAACTGTTTTTT

d_gene: -
len: 11
v_gene: TRBV28
abundance: -
j_gene: TRBJ1-4
CDR3aa: CASSLDRKLFF
CDR3nt: TGTGCCAGCAGTTTGGACAGAAAACTGTTTTTT

d_gene: TRBD1
len: 13
v_gene: TRBV29-1
abundance: few
j_gene: TRBJ1-5
CDR3aa: CSVSDRDNQPQHF
CDR3nt: TGCAGCGTCTCGGACAGGGACAATCAGCCCCAGCATTTT

d_gene: TRBD1
len: 14
v_gene: TRBV12-5
abundance: -
j_gene: TRBJ1-1
CDR3aa: CASSPQGAGTEAFF
CDR3nt: TGTGCTAGTTCCCCCCAGGGGGCGGGCACTGAAGCTTTCTTT

d_gene: TRBD2
len: 19
v_gene: TRBV19
abundance: -
j_gene: TRBJ2-2
CDR3aa: CASSTLGLTSGGAGGELFF
CDR3nt: TGTGCCAGTAGTACCCTGGGACTAACTAGCGGGGGGGCCGGCGGGGAGCTGTTTTTT

d_gene: -
len: 15
v_gene: TRBV4-1
abundance: -
j_gene: TRBJ1-2
CDR3aa: CASRHMGGNTYGYTF
CDR3nt: TGCGCCAGCAGACATATGGGGGGAAATACCTATGGCTACACCTTC